This TCR beta chain was recovered during a study of T-cell memory formation after mild COVID-19. Study-wide background: TCR clusters mostly belonged to single donors. Study-wide findings and caveats: Day 15 to 85 contracting clones showed balanced CD4/CD8; later expanders leaned CD4+.

TCRdb fed the 5' RACE reads into MiXCR, producing one record per CDR3 protein. The table lists over 350,000 distinct CDR3 sequences, 24% of them singletons. Points on this clonotype: Its antigen is undetermined.

The clonotype originates from an adult woman who had mild COVID-19 (a few samples of this study predate the infection). Cell type and time point are not known. The sequenced sample was PBMCs or a T cell subset sorted from them (not recorded which).

DNA for the CDR3: TGCAGCGTGGAACAGGGATCCGATGAGCAGTTCTTC. It specifies CSVEQGSDEQFF. The V call is TRBV29-1, the J call TRBJ2-1, with a weak D call TRBD1 (6 bases). Germline lookup yields CDR1 SQVTM and CDR2 ANQGSEA. V was shortened by 6 bases and J by 8 bases, with 14 bases between the two germline ends. The CDR3 totals 12 residues.